This T cell receptor (beta chain) is from a study of neurological immune-mediated disorders. Study details: Secondary progressive cases numbered 3 among the 35 or so multiple sclerosis patients, while the other 31 were relapsing-remitting. Study findings and constraints: Across subjects, expanded clones had no CDR3 amino acid sequences in common, pointing to private repertoires in all groups.

This CDR3 is built from 14 residues. The germline V and J ends were trimmed by 5 bases and 8 bases, with 18 bases remaining between them. CDR1 and CDR2 from the germline V gene are MDHEN and SYDVKM. In this sample, this clonotype turned up many times. Its antigen remains unknown. Via MiXCR, TCRdb re-called the 5' RACE reads, giving one row per CDR3 protein. The table shows over 75,000 distinct CDR3 sequences, with 5.5% to 6.5% occurring only once. As to time point: longitudinal time-point 2. PBMCs stored at -80 C, numbering 2 million, were the origin of the unsorted libraries. The sample taken for sequencing was PBMCs. The origin of this receptor is a woman aged 60-75 years with multiple sclerosis. The V gene is TRBV28, the J gene TRBJ1-2; D possibly corresponds to TRBD1 (6 bases). The CDR3 DNA follows: TGTGCCAGCAGTCAGGGGACCGCTTTGTACGGCTACACCTTC. Translation gives CASSQGTALYGYTF.